The 26 T cell receptor beta chains presented below share a single source sample, sequenced in a study of post-analysis software for immune sequencing data (dated by TCRdb to between 2014 and 2017). Broader findings and caveats from the paper: Significantly higher frequencies in patients than in controls were found for roughly five TRBV segments, including TRBV5-6, TRBV5-1 and TRBV20-1.

Receptor amplification or capture employed PCR. The reads were generated on an Illumina HiSeq 2500. To reduce PCR and sequencing biases, unique molecular identifiers were incorporated into the TCR beta cDNA libraries. The public sequencing data were trimmed at Q25 with fastp and processed into clonotypes with MiXCR by TCRdb, which kept only in-frame beta chains. Rows with a matching CDR3 protein are joined into one entry that keeps the most common DNA and genes. This sample is represented by about 500,000 distinct CDR3 sequences; 40% to 55% of them were singletons. The ten largest clones capture about an eighth of the sample. These receptors are not linked to any known antigen. The sequencing sample was made of blood. These receptors all come from a girl aged 10 to 17 with multiple sclerosis.

The chain employs TRBV10-1 and TRBJ2-1; D may match TRBD1 or TRBD2 (7 bases each). Trimming took 5 bases from V and 9 from J, leaving 14 bases between them. Germline CDR1 is WNHNN and CDR2 is SYGVQD (reference sequence). The CDR3 spans 13 residues. CDR3 sequence (DNA): TGCGCCAGCAGTTTCCAGGGGGAGGGTGAGCAGTTCTTC. Protein sequence: CASSFQGEGEQFF.

V gene TRBV28 combines with J gene TRBJ1-2; D perhaps matches TRBD1 (6 bases). V lost 3 bases and J lost 3, with 14 bases in between. Per the germline V gene, CDR1 is MDHEN and CDR2 is SYDVKM. This CDR3 spans 15 amino acids. The CDR3 is CASSFRGQRYYGYTF. CDR3 sequence (DNA): TGTGCCAGCAGTTTCCGAGGACAGCGATACTATGGCTACACCTTC.

V is TRBV7-2 and J is TRBJ2-3; 10 bases agree with TRBD2. This CDR3 is 15 amino acids long. The V and J ends lost 1 base and 4 bases, in that order; junction bases with no gene match: 2. Germline CDR1 reads SGHTA; CDR2 reads FQGNSA. DNA of the CDR3: TGTGCCAGCAGCTTAGAGGGACTAGCGTCAGATACGCAGTATTTT. Translating it yields CASSLEGLASDTQYF.

V gene TRBV29-1 combines with J gene TRBJ2-3; D not certain. Germline assignment: CDR1 SQVTM and CDR2 ANQGSEA. There are 13 residues in the CDR3. The ends were cut back, 4 bases at V and 4 bases at J, with 12 bases in the middle. The CDR3 coding sequence is TGCAGCGTTGGTCGCAGATTAGCAGATACGCAGTATTTT. Residues: CSVGRRLADTQYF.

The chain recombines TRBV9 with TRBJ2-5; 8 bases are shared with TRBD1. Losses at the gene ends were 3 bases for V and 5 bases for J; bases not matched to a gene: 6. Germline CDR1 SGDLS, CDR2 YYNGEE. The CDR3 length is 14 residues. The CDR3 sequence is CASSGQGLRETQYF. The CDR3 DNA sequence: TGTGCCAGCAGCGGACAGGGGTTGAGGGAGACCCAGTACTTC.

V usage is TRBV29-1 and J usage is TRBJ1-4; TRBD1 might be the D (6 bases). CDR3 length: 13 residues. Trimming pared 6 bases from V and 6 bases from J, leaving 14 bases between. CDR1 SQVTM and CDR2 ANQGSEA come from the germline V gene. CDR3 loop: CSVTGTWDEKLFF. Written as DNA, the CDR3 is TGCAGCGTAACCGGGACATGGGATGAAAAACTGTTTTTT.

This clonotype was seen only a few times. The CDR3 DNA sequence: TGTGCCAGTAATCCAGCGGGAGGGTCCGGTGAGCAGTTCTTC. This encodes CASNPAGGSGEQFF. The chain joins TRBV12-3 or TRBV12-4 to TRBJ2-1; 10 bases match TRBD2. V shed 9 bases and J 9 bases; nucleotides not matched to a gene: 11. This CDR3 has 14 amino acids.

The genes are TRBV18 and TRBJ2-3, with D unresolved. Trimming took off 0 bases at V and 8 bases at J, with 12 bases between the two ends. The CDR3 is 14 residues long. CDR1 and CDR2 from the germline V gene are KGHSH and LQKENI. The DNA of the CDR3 is TGTGCCAGCTCACCACCGAGATCGAGGAGTACGCAGTATTTT. Translated, it gives CASSPPRSRSTQYF.

The chain has TRBV5-1 and TRBJ2-7, with 7 bases aligning to TRBD1. The CDR3 spans 14 residues. Germline CDR1 and CDR2: SGHRS and YFSETQ. The trim removed 0 bases at V and 3 bases at J, leaving 3 bases unmatched. CDR3 nucleotide sequence: TGCGCCAGCAGCTTGGTGGGACAGAACTACGAGCAGTACTTC. Translation: CASSLVGQNYEQYF.

This chain links TRBV6-5 with TRBJ2-4; possibly TRBD1 for D (6 bases). The V end lost 6 bases, the J end lost 3 bases, and 12 bases lay between the germline ends. The CDR3 is 14 residues long. CDR1 and CDR2 (germline): MNHEY, SVGAGI. The CDR3 loop reads CASSHRVFKNIQYF. As DNA, the CDR3 is TGTGCCAGCAGCCACAGGGTATTCAAAAACATTCAGTACTTC.

The table lists this clonotype with a few counts. The CDR3 coding sequence is TGTGCCAGCAGTTGGGGACCGACCTCCACAGATACGCAGTATTTT. Its protein product is CASSWGPTSTDTQYF. This chain connects TRBV6-5 to TRBJ2-3; either TRBD1 or TRBD2 may fit D (5 bases each). The CDR3 covers 15 residues. Germline CDR1 reads MNHEY; CDR2 reads SVGAGI. Trimming pared 4 bases from V and 2 bases from J, leaving 13 bases between.

The V and J genes are TRBV15 and TRBJ2-5, with a possible D match to TRBD1 (5 bases). Trimming took 1 base from V and 11 from J, leaving 11 bases between them. The CDR3 runs to 12 residues. Germline V gene sequence: CDR1 LNHNV, CDR2 YYDKDF (reference sequence). This CDR3 reads CATSRVQGRQYF. The CDR3 nucleotides are TGTGCCACCAGCAGAGTCCAGGGTCGGCAGTACTTC. Full variable domain (remainder filled in from reference TRBV15 and TRBJ2-5): DAMVIQNPRYQVTQFGKPVTLSCSQTLNHNVMYWYQQKSSQAPKLLFHYYDKDFNNEADTPDNFQSRRPNTSFCFLDIRSPGLGDTAMYLCATSRVQGRQYFGPGTRLLVL.

This chain links TRBV6-2 or TRBV6-3 with TRBJ1-5; D gene unclear. The CDR3 has 14 residues. Per the germline V gene, CDR1 is MNHEY and CDR2 is SVGEGT. The germline V and J ends were trimmed by 0 bases and 4 bases, with 7 bases remaining between them. CDR3 region: CASSYSLRNQPQHF. For the CDR3, the DNA is TGTGCCAGCAGTTACTCGTTGCGGAATCAGCCCCAGCATTTT.

This clonotype was seen only a few times. V usage is TRBV20-1 and J usage is TRBJ2-4, with TRBD2 as a possible D gene (5 bases). Germline CDR1 DFQATT, CDR2 SNEGSKA (reference sequence). The V and J ends lost 1 base and 2 bases respectively, with 9 bases between them. This CDR3 is 14 amino acids long. CDR3 sequence: CSARASSPKNIQYF. DNA of the CDR3: TGCAGTGCTAGAGCGTCTAGCCCCAAAAACATTCAGTACTTC.

This clonotype showed up just a few times. The rearrangement uses TRBV20-1 and TRBJ2-7; no firm D call. CDR3 length equals 12 residues. The V and J ends lost 3 bases and 3 bases respectively, with 9 bases between them. Per germline, CDR1 DFQATT and CDR2 SNEGSKA (reference sequence). The CDR3 coding sequence is TGCAGTGCTAGCCCAAAAATCTACGAGCAGTACTTC. It is translated as CSASPKIYEQYF.

In its sample, this clonotype was seen a few times. The gene calls are TRBV3-1 and TRBJ2-1; TRBD2 agrees at 10 bases. The length of the CDR3 is 15 residues. Germline CDR1 LGHDT, CDR2 YNNKEL (reference sequence). Trimming at V came to 4 bases and at J to 7 bases, leaving 7 bases not matched to a gene. The CDR3 nucleotides read TGTGCCAGCAGCCCCCTAGCGGGAGTTTATAATGAGCAGTTCTTC. This encodes CASSPLAGVYNEQFF.

This chain connects TRBV7-2 to TRBJ2-1, with D possibly TRBD1 on 6 matching bases. The germline V gene has CDR1 SGHTA and CDR2 FQGNSA. There are 14 residues in the CDR3. V lost 5 bases, J lost 5 bases, and 13 bases lay in between. The CDR3 loop is CASSRARQDNEQFF. The CDR3 coding sequence is TGTGCCAGCAGCCGTGCCCGACAGGACAATGAGCAGTTCTTC. Variable domain in full (rest from reference TRBV7-2 and TRBJ2-1): GAGVSQSPSNKVTEKGKDVELRCDPISGHTALYWYRQSLGQGLEFLIYFQGNSAPDKSGLPSDRFSAERTGGSVSTLTIQRTQQEDSAVYLCASSRARQDNEQFFGPGTRLTVL.

This chain uses TRBV6-5 with TRBJ2-7, with D unclear. Germline assignment: CDR1 MNHEY and CDR2 SVGAGI. This CDR3 has 14 amino acids. V lost 0 bases and J lost 6, with 12 bases in between. CDR3 amino acids: CASSYSIFTCEQYF. The DNA of the CDR3 is TGTGCCAGCAGTTACTCGATATTTACCTGCGAGCAGTACTTC.

The chain has TRBV6-2 or TRBV6-3 and TRBJ1-1; D might be TRBD1 (5 bases). Germline assignment: CDR1 MNHEY and CDR2 SVGEGT. The CDR3 covers 11 residues. V lost 6 bases, J lost 8 bases, and 10 bases lay in between. The CDR3 DNA reads TGTGCCAGCAGGGCCGGGACCGAAGCTTTCTTT. Translating it yields CASRAGTEAFF.

J is TRBJ2-1 and V is TRBV29-1, with 9 nucleotides matching TRBD1. The CDR3 sequence is 13 residues long. Germline CDR1 SQVTM, CDR2 ANQGSEA. Trimming removed 6 bases from V and 4 bases from J; junction bases left unmatched: 4. CDR3 loop: CSVTGTGYNEQFF. The CDR3 bases are TGCAGCGTGACCGGGACAGGGTACAATGAGCAGTTCTTC.

The chain has TRBV7-9 and TRBJ2-3; 9 nucleotides line up with TRBD2. Germline loops: CDR1 SEHNR, CDR2 FQNEAQ (reference sequence). The CDR3 spans 14 residues. V lost 8 bases, J lost 7 bases, and 10 bases stayed unmatched. The DNA for the CDR3 is TGTGCCAGCTCAGACGAGCGGGAGGCAAATACGCAGTATTTT. It encodes CASSDEREANTQYF.

The V gene is TRBV29-1, the J gene TRBJ2-1, with 7 bases that match TRBD2. This CDR3 spans 14 amino acids. Germline loops: CDR1 SQVTM, CDR2 ANQGSEA. The V and J ends lost 6 bases and 7 bases, in that order; junction bases with no gene match: 12. The CDR3 DNA is TGCAGCGTAGGCTCTAGCGGTAGCTGGAATGAGCAGTTCTTC. This translates into CSVGSSGSWNEQFF.

Comment on this clonotype: The junction differs from germline at one of its ends, possibly a read error. V gene TRBV15 combines with J gene TRBJ2-5, with D tentatively TRBD1 (6 bases). The CDR3 spans 15 residues. In germline, CDR1 is LNHNV, CDR2 YYDKDF (reference sequence). The CDR3: CATGRVDRIQETQYF. CDR3 sequence (DNA): TGTGCCACCGGCAGAGTCGACAGGATCCAAGAGACCCAGTACTTC. The whole variable domain, filled in from reference TRBV15 and TRBJ2-5, reads DAMVIQNPRYQVTQFGKPVTLSCSQTLNHNVMYWYQQKSSQAPKLLFHYYDKDFNNEADTPDNFQSRRPNTSFCFLDIRSPGLGDTAMYLCATGRVDRIQETQYFGPGTRLLVL.

The chain is built from TRBV11-2 and TRBJ2-1; 7 nucleotides line up with TRBD2. Germline trimming cut 1 base from V and 12 bases from J; bases unmatched to any gene: 15. This CDR3 has 16 amino acids. Looked up from germline, CDR1 is SGHAT and CDR2 is FQNNGV. CDR3 sequence (DNA): TGTGCCAGCAGCTTAGCACCGTGGGCGGGAGCTGATGGGCAGTTCTTC. It encodes CASSLAPWAGADGQFF.

The sample holds one count of this clonotype. This chain joins TRBV6-6 and TRBJ1-1, with 7 bases lining up with TRBD1. V was pared by 6 bases and J by 0 bases, with 4 bases of the junction left unmatched. CDR1 and CDR2 (germline): MNHNY, SVGAGI (reference sequence). CDR3 length equals 14 residues. Written as DNA, the CDR3 is TGTGCCAGCAGGAAACAGGGGTTGAACACTGAAGCTTTCTTT. It encodes CASRKQGLNTEAFF.

The rearrangement joins TRBV11-2 to TRBJ2-1; TRBD2 matches at 7 bases. J was trimmed by 3 bases and V by 0 bases; bases with no gene match: 8. Germline V gene sequence: CDR1 SGHAT, CDR2 FQNNGV. This CDR3 is 17 amino acids long. Here the CDR3 DNA reads TGTGCCAGCAGCTTAGATCGAGGCCTAGCGGTCTACAATGAGCAGTTCTTC. Amino acid sequence: CASSLDRGLAVYNEQFF.